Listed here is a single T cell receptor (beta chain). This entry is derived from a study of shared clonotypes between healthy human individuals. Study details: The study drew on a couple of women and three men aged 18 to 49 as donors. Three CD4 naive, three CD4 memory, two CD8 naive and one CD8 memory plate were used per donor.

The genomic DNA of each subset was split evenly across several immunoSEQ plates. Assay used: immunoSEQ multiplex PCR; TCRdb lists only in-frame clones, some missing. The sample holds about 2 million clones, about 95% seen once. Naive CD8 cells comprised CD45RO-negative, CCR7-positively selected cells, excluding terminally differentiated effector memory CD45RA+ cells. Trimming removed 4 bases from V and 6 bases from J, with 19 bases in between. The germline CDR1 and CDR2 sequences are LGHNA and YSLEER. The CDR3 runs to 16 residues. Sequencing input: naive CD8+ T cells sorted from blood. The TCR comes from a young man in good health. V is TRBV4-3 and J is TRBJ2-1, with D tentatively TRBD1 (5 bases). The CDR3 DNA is TGCGCCAGCAGCCGCCTGACAGCCAGCCCTACCAATGAGCAGTTCTTC. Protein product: CASSRLTASPTNEQFF.